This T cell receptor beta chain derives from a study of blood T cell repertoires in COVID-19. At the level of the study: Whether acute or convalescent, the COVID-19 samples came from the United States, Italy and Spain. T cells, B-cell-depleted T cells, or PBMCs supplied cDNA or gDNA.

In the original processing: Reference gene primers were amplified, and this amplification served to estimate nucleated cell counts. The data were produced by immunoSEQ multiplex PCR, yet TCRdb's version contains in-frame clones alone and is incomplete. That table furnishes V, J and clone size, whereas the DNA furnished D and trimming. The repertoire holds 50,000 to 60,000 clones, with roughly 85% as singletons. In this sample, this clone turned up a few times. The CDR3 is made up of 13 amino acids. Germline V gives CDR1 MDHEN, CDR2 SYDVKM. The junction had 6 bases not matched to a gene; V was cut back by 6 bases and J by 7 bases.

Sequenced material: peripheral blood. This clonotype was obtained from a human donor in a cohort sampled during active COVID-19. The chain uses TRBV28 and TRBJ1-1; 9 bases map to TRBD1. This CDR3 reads CASRPGQGNEAFF. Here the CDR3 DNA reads TGTGCCAGCAGACCTGGACAGGGGAATGAAGCTTTCTTT.